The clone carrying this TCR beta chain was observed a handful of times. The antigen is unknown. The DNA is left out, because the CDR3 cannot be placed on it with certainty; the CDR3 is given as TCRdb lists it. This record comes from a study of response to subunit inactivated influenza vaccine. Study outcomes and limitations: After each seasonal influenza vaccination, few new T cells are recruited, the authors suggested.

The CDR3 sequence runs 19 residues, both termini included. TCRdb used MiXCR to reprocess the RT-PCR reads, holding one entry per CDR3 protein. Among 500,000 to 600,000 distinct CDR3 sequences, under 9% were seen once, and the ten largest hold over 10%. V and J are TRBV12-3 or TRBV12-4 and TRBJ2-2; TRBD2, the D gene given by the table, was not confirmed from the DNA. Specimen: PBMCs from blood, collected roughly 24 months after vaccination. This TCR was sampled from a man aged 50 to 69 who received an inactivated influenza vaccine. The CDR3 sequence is CASSPRLGFLSSSGRELFF.